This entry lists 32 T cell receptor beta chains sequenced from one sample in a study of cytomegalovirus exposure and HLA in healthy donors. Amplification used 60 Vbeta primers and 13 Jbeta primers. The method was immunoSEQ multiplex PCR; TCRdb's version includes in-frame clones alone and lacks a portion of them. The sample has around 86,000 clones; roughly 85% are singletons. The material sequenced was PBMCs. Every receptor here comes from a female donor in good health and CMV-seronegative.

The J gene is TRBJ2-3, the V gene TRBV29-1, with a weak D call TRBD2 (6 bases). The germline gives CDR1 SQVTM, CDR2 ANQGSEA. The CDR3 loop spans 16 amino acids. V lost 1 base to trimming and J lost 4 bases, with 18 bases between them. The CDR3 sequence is CSVEGPVATRSDTQYF. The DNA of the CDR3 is TGCAGCGTTGAAGGCCCCGTAGCGACTAGATCAGATACGCAGTATTTT.

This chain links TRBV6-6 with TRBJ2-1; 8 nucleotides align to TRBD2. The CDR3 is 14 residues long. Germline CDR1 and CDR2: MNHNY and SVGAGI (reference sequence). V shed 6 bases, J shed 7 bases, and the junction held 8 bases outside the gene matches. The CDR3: CASSRGLAANEQFF. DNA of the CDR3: TGTGCCAGCAGCCGAGGACTAGCTGCGAATGAGCAGTTCTTC.

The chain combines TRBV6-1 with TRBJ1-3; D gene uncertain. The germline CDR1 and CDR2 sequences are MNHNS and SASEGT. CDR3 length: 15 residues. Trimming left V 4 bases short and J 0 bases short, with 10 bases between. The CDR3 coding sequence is TGTGCCAGCAGTGCAAACAGTTTCTCTGGAAACACCATATATTTT. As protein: CASSANSFSGNTIYF.

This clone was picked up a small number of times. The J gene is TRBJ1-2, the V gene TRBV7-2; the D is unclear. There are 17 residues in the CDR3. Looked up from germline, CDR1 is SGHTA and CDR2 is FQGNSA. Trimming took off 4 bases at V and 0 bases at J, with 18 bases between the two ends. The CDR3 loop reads CASSSLRLGGTNYGYTF. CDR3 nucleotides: TGTGCCAGCAGCTCCTTGAGGTTGGGAGGAACTAACTATGGCTACACCTTC.

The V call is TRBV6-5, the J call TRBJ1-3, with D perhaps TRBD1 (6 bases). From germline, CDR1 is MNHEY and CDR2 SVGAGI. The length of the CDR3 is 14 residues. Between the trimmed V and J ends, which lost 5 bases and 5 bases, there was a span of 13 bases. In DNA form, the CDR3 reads TGTGCCAGCAGTCTTCTGGACAGTAGAAACACCATATATTTT. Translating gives CASSLLDSRNTIYF.

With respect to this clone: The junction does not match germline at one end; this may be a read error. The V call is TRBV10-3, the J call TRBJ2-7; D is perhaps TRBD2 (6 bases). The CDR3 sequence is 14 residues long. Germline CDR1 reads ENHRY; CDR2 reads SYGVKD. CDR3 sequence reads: CAISENPDYYEQCF. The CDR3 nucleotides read TGTGCCATCAGTGAGAACCCGGACTACTACGAGCAGTGCTTC.

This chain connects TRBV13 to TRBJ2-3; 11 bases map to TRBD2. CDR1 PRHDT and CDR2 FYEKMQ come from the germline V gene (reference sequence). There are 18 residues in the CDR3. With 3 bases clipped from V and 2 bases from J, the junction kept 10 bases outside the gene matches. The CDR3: CASSFYLAGGFSTDTQYF. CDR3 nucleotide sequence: TGTGCCAGCAGCTTCTACTTAGCGGGGGGGTTCTCCACAGATACGCAGTATTTT.

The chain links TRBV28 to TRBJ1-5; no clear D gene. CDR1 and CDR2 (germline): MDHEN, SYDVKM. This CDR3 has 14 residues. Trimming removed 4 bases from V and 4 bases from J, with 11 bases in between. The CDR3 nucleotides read TGTGCCAGCAGTTCTGGAGGGCTTAATCAGCCCCAGCATTTT. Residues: CASSSGGLNQPQHF.

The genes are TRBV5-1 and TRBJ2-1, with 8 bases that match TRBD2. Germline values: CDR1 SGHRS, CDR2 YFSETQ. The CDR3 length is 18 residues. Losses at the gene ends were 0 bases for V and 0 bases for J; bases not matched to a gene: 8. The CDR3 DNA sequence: TGCGCCAGCAGCTTGGCCTCTAGCGGGTTTAGCTCCTACAATGAGCAGTTCTTC. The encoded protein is CASSLASSGFSSYNEQFF. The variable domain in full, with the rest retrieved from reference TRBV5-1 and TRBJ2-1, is KAGVTQTPRYLIKTRGQQVTLSCSPISGHRSVSWYQQTPGQGLQFLFEYFSETQRNKGNFPGRFSGRQFSNSRSEMNVSTLELGDSALYLCASSLASSGFSSYNEQFFGPGTRLTVL.

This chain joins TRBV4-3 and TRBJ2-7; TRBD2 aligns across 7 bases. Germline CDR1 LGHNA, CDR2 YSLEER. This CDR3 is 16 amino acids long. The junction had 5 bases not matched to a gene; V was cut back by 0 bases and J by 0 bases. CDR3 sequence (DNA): TGCGCCAGCAGCCAAGATGCGGGGGTCAGCTCCTACGAGCAGTACTTC. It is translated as CASSQDAGVSSYEQYF.

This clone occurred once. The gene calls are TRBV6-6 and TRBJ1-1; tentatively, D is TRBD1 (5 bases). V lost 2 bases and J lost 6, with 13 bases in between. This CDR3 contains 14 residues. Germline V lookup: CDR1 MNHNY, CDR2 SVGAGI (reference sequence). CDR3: CASSYPTGGAEAFF. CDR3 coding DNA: TGTGCCAGCAGTTACCCGACCGGGGGGGCTGAAGCTTTCTTT.

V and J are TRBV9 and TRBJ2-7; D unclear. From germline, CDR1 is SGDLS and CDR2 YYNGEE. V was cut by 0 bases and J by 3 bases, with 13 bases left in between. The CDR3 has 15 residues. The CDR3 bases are TGTGCCAGCAGCGTAGACCTAGACCCCCTCTACGAGCAGTACTTC. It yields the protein CASSVDLDPLYEQYF.

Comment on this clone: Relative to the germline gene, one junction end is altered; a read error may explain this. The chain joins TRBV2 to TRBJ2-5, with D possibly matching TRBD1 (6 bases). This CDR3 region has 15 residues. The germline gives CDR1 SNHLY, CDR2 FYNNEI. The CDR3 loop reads CASSEAGDTQKTQYF. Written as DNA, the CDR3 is TGTGCCAGCAGTGAAGCGGGGGACACCCAAAAGACCCAGTACTTC.

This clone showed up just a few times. CDR3 nucleotides: TGTGCCAGCAGCACGGGACAGGGGGAGACTGAAGCTTTCTTT. Encoded protein: CASSTGQGETEAFF. The chain carries TRBV9 and TRBJ1-1; 11 bases are shared with TRBD1. Germline lookup yields CDR1 SGDLS and CDR2 YYNGEE. The CDR3 totals 14 residues. V lost 4 bases and J lost 5; bases outside the gene matches: 4.

DNA for the CDR3: TGTGCCAGCAGCTTAATCAACGGAGGGAACTATGGCTACACCTTC. Translated, it gives CASSLINGGNYGYTF. The chain joins TRBV7-2 to TRBJ1-2, with no clear D. V lost 2 bases and J 2 bases, leaving 12 bases between the germline ends. This CDR3 spans 15 amino acids. Germline V gene data show CDR1 as SGHTA and CDR2 as FQGNSA. Full variable domain (missing parts from reference TRBV7-2 and TRBJ1-2): GAGVSQSPSNKVTEKGKDVELRCDPISGHTALYWYRQSLGQGLEFLIYFQGNSAPDKSGLPSDRFSAERTGGSVSTLTIQRTQQEDSAVYLCASSLINGGNYGYTFGSGTRLTVV.

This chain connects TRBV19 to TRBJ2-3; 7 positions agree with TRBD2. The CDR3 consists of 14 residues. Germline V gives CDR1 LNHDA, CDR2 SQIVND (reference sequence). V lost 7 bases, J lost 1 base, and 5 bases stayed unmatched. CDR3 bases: TGTGCCAGTACCCTGGGACTACGCACAGATACGCAGTATTTT. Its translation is CASTLGLRTDTQYF.

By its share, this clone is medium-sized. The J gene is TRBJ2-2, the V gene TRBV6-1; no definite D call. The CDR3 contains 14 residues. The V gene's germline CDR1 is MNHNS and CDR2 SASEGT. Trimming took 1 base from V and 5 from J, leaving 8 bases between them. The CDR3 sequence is CASSEVLDTGELFF. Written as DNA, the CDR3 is TGTGCCAGCAGTGAAGTCCTAGATACCGGGGAGCTGTTTTTT.

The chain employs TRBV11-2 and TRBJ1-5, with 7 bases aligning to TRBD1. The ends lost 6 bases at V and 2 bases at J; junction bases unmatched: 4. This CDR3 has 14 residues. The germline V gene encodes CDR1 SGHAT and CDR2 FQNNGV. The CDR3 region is CASSYTGGNQPQHF. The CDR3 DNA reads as TGTGCCAGCAGTTACACAGGGGGCAATCAGCCCCAGCATTTT.

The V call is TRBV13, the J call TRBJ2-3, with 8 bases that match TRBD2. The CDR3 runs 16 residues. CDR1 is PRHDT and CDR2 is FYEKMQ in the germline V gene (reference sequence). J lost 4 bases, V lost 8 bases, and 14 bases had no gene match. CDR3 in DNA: TGTGCCAGCGTCCGGACTAGCCGGGGGGTGGCAGATACGCAGTATTTT. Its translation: CASVRTSRGVADTQYF.

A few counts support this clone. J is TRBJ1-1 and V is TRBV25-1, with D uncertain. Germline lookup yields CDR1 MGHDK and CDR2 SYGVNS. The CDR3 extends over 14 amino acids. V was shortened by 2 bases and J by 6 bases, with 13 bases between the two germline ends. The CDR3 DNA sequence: TGTGCCAGCAGTGAAGCTGGGCTACGCGCTGAAGCTTTCTTT. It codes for CASSEAGLRAEAFF.

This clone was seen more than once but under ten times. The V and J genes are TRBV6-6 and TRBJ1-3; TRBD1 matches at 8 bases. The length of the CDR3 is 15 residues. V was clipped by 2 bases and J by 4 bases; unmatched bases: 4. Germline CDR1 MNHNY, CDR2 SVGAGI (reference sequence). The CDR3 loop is CASSYQGASGNTIYF. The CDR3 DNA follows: TGTGCCAGCAGTTACCAGGGGGCTTCGGGAAACACCATATATTTT.

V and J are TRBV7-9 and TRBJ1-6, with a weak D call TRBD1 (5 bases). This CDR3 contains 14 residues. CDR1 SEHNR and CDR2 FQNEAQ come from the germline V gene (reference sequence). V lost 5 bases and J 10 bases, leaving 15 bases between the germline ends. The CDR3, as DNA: TGTGCCAGCAGCCCTCAGGGCATATACTCACCCCTCCACTTT. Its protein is CASSPQGIYSPLHF. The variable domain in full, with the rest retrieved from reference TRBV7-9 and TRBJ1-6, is DTGVSQNPRHKITKRGQNVTFRCDPISEHNRLYWYRQTLGQGPEFLTYFQNEAQLEKSRLLSDRFSAERPKGSFSTLEIQRTEQGDSAMYLCASSPQGIYSPLHFGNGTRLTVT.

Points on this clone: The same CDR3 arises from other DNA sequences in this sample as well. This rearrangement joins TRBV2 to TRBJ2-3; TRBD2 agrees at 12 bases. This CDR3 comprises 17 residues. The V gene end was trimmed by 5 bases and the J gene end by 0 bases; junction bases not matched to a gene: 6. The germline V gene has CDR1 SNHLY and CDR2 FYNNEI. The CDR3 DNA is TGTGCCAGCAGTACACTAGCGGGGGGCCCTAGCACAGATACGCAGTATTTT. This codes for CASSTLAGGPSTDTQYF.

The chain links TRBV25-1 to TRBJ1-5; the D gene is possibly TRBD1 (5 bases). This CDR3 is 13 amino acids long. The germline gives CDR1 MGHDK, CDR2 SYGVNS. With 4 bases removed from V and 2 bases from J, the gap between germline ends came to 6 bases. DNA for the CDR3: TGTGCCAGCAGTGGGGGGGGCAATCAGCCCCAGCATTTT. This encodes CASSGGGNQPQHF.

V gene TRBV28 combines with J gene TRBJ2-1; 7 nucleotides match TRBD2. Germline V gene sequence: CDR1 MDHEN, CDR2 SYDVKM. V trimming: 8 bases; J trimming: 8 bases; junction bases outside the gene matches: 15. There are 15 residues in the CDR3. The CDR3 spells CASLANERGGDEQFF. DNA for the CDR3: TGTGCCAGCCTCGCCAACGAGCGGGGCGGGGATGAGCAGTTCTTC.

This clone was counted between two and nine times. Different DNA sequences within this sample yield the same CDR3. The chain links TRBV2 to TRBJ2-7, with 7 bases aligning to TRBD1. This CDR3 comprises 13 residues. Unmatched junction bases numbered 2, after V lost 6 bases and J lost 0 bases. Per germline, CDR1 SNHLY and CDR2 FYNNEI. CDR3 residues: CASRRDSSYEQYF. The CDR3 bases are TGTGCCAGCAGAAGGGACAGCTCCTACGAGCAGTACTTC.

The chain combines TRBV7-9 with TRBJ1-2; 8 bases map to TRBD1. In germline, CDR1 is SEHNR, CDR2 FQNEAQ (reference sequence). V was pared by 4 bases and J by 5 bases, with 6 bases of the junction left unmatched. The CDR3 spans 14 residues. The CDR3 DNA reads TGTGCCAGCAGCTCCGGGACAGGACTATATGGCTACACCTTC. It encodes CASSSGTGLYGYTF.

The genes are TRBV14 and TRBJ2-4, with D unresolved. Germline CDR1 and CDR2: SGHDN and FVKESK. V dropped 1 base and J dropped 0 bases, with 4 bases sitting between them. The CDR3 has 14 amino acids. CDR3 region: CASSQASAKNIQYF. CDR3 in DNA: TGTGCCAGCAGCCAAGCGTCAGCCAAAAACATTCAGTACTTC. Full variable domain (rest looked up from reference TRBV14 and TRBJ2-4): EAGVTQFPSHSVIEKGQTVTLRCDPISGHDNLYWYRRVMGKEIKFLLHFVKESKQDESGMPNNRFLAERTGGTYSTLKVQPAELEDSGVYFCASSQASAKNIQYFGAGTRLSVL.

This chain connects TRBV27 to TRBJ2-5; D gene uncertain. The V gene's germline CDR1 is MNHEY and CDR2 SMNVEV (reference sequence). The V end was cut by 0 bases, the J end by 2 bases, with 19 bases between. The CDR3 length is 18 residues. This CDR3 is CASSLSTPTDTSQETQYF. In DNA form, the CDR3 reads TGTGCCAGCAGTTTATCGACCCCAACAGACACCTCTCAAGAGACCCAGTACTTC.

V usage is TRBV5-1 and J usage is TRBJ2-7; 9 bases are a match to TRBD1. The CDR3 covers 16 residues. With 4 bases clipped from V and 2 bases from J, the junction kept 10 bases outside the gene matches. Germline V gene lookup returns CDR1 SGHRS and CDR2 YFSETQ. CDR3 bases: TGCGCCAGCAGCCCTAATAAGGGACAGGGAACCTACGAGCAGTACTTC. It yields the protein CASSPNKGQGTYEQYF. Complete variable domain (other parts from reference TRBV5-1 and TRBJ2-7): KAGVTQTPRYLIKTRGQQVTLSCSPISGHRSVSWYQQTPGQGLQFLFEYFSETQRNKGNFPGRFSGRQFSNSRSEMNVSTLELGDSALYLCASSPNKGQGTYEQYFGPGTRLTVT.

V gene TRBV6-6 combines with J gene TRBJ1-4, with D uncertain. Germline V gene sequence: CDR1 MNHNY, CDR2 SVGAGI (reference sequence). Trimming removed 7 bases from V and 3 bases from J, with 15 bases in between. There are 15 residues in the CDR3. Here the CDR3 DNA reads TGTGCCAGCACCGGGTCGTTGGGTTCTAATGAAAAACTGTTTTTT. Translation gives CASTGSLGSNEKLFF.

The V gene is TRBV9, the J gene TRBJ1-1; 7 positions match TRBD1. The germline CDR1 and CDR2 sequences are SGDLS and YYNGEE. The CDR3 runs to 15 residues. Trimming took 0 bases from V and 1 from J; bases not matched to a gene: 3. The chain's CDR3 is CASSVGEGANTEAFF. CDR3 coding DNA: TGTGCCAGCAGCGTAGGAGAGGGGGCGAACACTGAAGCTTTCTTT.